This T cell receptor (beta chain) was documented in a study of blood T cell repertoires in COVID-19. Overall study context: COVID-19 samples collected from the United States, Italy and Spain covered acute and convalescent phases. T cells, B-cell-depleted T cells, or PBMCs supplied cDNA or gDNA.

Per the original methods: Researchers report that nucleated cell counts were estimated from reference gene primer amplification. TCRdb's copy holds only in-frame clones and misses some; the assay was immunoSEQ multiplex PCR. The V and J calls and the clone size are those of that table, but D and trimming were determined from the DNA. This sample carries some 100,000 clones, about nine tenths of them seen once, and the ten largest clones take around 5.7%. Germline-derived CDR1 and CDR2 are PRHDT and FYEKMQ (reference sequence). J lost 1 base, V lost 2 bases, and 3 bases had no gene match. This CDR3 has 16 residues.

The rearrangement uses TRBV13 and TRBJ2-5; 11 bases map to TRBD2. The specimen was peripheral blood. The clonotype originates from a man between 65 and 85 years old with acute or convalescent COVID-19. The CDR3 DNA reads as TGTGCCAGCAGCTTACTAGCGGGAGGCCTCCAAGAGACCCAGTACTTC. It yields the protein CASSLLAGGLQETQYF.